This T cell receptor beta chain was obtained from a study of PD-1 blockade in classical Hodgkin lymphoma. TCRdb's table, derived via immunoSEQ multiplex PCR, lists solely in-frame clones and lacks some. The repertoire holds approximately 41,000 clones, with about 70% as singletons. The ends were cut back, 5 bases at V and 4 bases at J, with 14 bases in the middle. Germline assignment: CDR1 SGHTA and CDR2 FQGTGA. The CDR3 sequence is 15 residues long. Study-wide findings and caveats: Only CD4+ TCR diversity, not CD8+, had risen significantly by C4D1. Complete responders matched newly diagnosed patients in baseline diversity.

Comment on this clone: Its antigen is currently unknown.

Time point denoted: cycle 4 day 1 (C4D1), after less than 7 weeks of nivolumab. Each patient relapsed following autologous stem cell transplantation, and prior brentuximab vedotin exposure differed. Patients had relapsed/refractory classical Hodgkin lymphoma with complete response, partial response or progressive disease as best response. The sequence was obtained from a human donor with classical Hodgkin lymphoma. Here the sequenced sample was peripheral blood mononuclear cells (PBMCs), taken before the fourth cycle of nivolumab. V usage is TRBV7-3 and J usage is TRBJ2-2, with a tentative D call TRBD1 (6 bases). CDR3 in DNA: TGTGCCAGCAGCATTACAGGGTTGAGCACCGGGGAGCTGTTTTTT. Protein product: CASSITGLSTGELFF.